This record concerns one TCR beta chain sequence. The target of this receptor is not known. Within one base of it there is no much larger clone, and no base qualities were kept. The cohort was made up of 500 to 850 healthy bone marrow donors. At the time of sampling, all cohort members were nominally healthy, though unrecorded immune exposures were likely present. The donor was CMV seropositive and belonged to the group of 250 to 350 seropositive cohort members. A peripheral blood sample was provided by each donor, and peripheral blood mononuclear cells were used for TCR beta sequencing. The Qiagen DNeasy Blood Extraction Kit was used to extract genomic DNA from the blood cell samples. This entry is derived from a study of cytomegalovirus exposure and HLA in healthy donors (dated by TCRdb to about 2017). With respect to the entire study: An earlier analysis of roughly 500 of the donors reported roughly 300 Gb of sequence data and around 110 million unique TCR beta sequences from 150 million to 200 million T cells. Among under 450 genotyped donors of the cohort, an average of around 240,000 unique TCR beta nucleotide sequences were sequenced per donor, roughly 20% of them non-productive. To study patterns of TCR occurrence, a later analysis re-analyzed previously published TCR beta repertoires from 500 to 850 donors and added high-resolution HLA genotyping. The study combined high-throughput TCR immunosequencing, statistical association of individual TCRs with disease status, and machine learning to predict cytomegalovirus infection status. All discovery cohort repertoires had been generated on a single sequencing platform. A later genetic analysis took genome-wide SNP genotypes for about 60% of the roughly 670 donors and used that subset as a discovery cohort. The aim of the study was to test whether cataloging public T cell receptors could identify signatures of past pathogen exposure. An earlier analysis of 587 of the donors applied high-throughput TCR beta sequencing to assess whether each TCR beta V gene segment acted as functional or pseudogenic. HLA typing covered class I and class II loci at four-digit resolution. Roughly 5 DR-DQ haplotypes were handled as single units for association and clustering, since linkage in the cohort was strong. In the later analysis, no new phenotypic data were used to find candidate immune exposures; instead, reliance was placed on TCR beta sequences and their occurrence across donors. The genetic ancestry cluster associated with self-reported Caucasian donors included 80% to 90% of the 350 to 500 genotyped donors. Roughly 300 gigabases of sequencing data and about 92 million unique TCR sequences made up an early release that covered fewer than 650 HLA-typed donors. Donor age, sex, ethnicity and CMV serostatus were compiled alongside the repertoire data. The study profiled the T cell repertoires of under 850 subjects by immunosequencing and related them to cytomegalovirus serostatus. Besides the first cohort of roughly 700 subjects, a separate validation cohort made up of roughly 120 different subjects was used. The number of typed donors differed by locus: roughly 620-630 for A, B, C, DRB1 and DQB1; 500 to 550 for DQA1; about 600 for DPA1; and roughly 490 for DPB1. The paper's findings and limits, for the study overall: At a false discovery rate of 0.05, a later analysis linked about 17,000 TCR beta sequences to specific HLA alleles. In a later analysis, TCR association rates were found to vary across HLA loci, with the most associated TCRs seen for DRB1 alleles and the fewest for HLA-C alleles. In this cohort, only TCR beta chains were sequenced, and detectable features were limited by the absence of alpha or paired-chain data. A group of highly shared sequence variants was considered likely to be a technical artifact of the sequencing pipeline. In a later analysis, HLA-associated TCR beta chains showed more clonal expansion and lower generation probabilities than non-associated chains that were equally common. When HLA alleles, especially DR and DQ, strongly co-occurred, attributing TCR associations to individual alleles was difficult. A further reported finding was that TCR beta sequences accurately predicted the HLA-A and HLA-B alleles for most subjects in the first cohort. According to the authors, the approach could potentially be generalized to other disease states and immunological phenotypes. The earlier analysis of nearly 600 of the donors excluded approximately 15 rarely observed V segments, including chromosome 9 orphons, because counts were too low. In a later analysis, most CMV-associated TCR beta chains were found to appear HLA-restricted, with HLA associations seemingly driven largely by CMV exposure. Linkage disequilibrium might explain the correlated functional status among segregating V segments, but an unknown experimental factor could not be excluded. In a later analysis, several top co-occurrence clusters were reported to appear linked to parvovirus B19, influenza, CMV and Epstein-Barr virus. An earlier analysis of around 540 of the donors showed that most TCR beta V segments appeared in productive rearrangements either about 87% or about 30% of the time, which broadly matched IMGT annotations. The classifier was reported to diagnose cytomegalovirus status with high specificity and sensitivity in both the original and validation cohorts. A later genetic analysis reported fewer N-insertions in productive TCRs among donors in an Asian-associated ancestry cluster than the approximately 700-donor mean. Three of the identified cytomegalovirus-associated TCR beta chains were confirmed in vitro to be specific for cytomegalovirus antigens. Some IMGT-functional V segments, including TRBV6-2 and TRBV6-3, could not be told apart with the 87-base-pair reads, so those segments were excluded. The only immune exposure information available for the cohort was CMV serostatus. Most TCR sequences were seen in very few donors, while some public TCRs were found in many individuals. Sequencing depth was assumed to be roughly uniform across donors in the presence/absence analyses, though that assumption may not hold. The study listed approximately 150 TCR beta chains as associated with cytomegalovirus. HLA typing was unavailable for some donors at each locus, so association tests used only the typed subset. V-gene and J-gene trimming of TCR beta chains was associated with a missense DCLRE1C variant in a later genetic analysis, and the association was replicated in an independent cohort.

Looking up the germline V gene yields CDR1 SGHTA and CDR2 FQGNSA. V is cut back by 6 bases and J by 0 bases, with 6 bases in the junction unmatched. From the cysteine through the phenylalanine, the CDR3 covers 18 amino acids. Only the CDR3 DNA stays, 54 bases, in frame from base 1. The library was obtained by the immunoSEQ multiplex PCR assay. For the multiplex PCR, a mixture combining 60 forward primers for TCR Vbeta segments and 13 reverse primers for TCR Jbeta segments was used. A multiplex PCR assay on genomic DNA amplified the CDR3 region of rearranged TCR beta genes. Amplified TCR beta libraries were sequenced as 87-base-pair reads on the Illumina HiSeq System. As for the original processing: A later analysis counted tens of millions of unique TCR beta chains across the roughly 700 repertoires, and 10 million to 12 million of these chains were shared by at least two donors. Raw reads were error-corrected and collapsed into unique sequences by a nearest-neighbor algorithm in which closely related sequences were merged to remove PCR and sequencing errors. CDR3 sequences were aligned to IMGT reference sequences to assign V, D and J gene segments. For a sequence to be retained, at least a six-nucleotide match to both a V gene segment and a J gene segment was required. Rearrangements were called productive when the CDR3 lacked stop codons and stayed in frame with V and J; all others were non-productive. CDR3 was defined by IMGT convention, running from the second conserved V-encoded cysteine to the conserved J-encoded phenylalanine. Sequences without an unambiguous match to a single V gene segment were excluded from the earlier analysis of over 500 of the donors. In an earlier analysis of 450 to 750 of the donors, a V segment was called functional when productive rearrangements were above 56.7%, and segregating when the standard deviation between donors exceeded 5%. To diagnose cytomegalovirus status from the catalog of TCR beta chain sequences, a statistical classification framework was built. A later analysis assigned V and J genes by comparing TCR nucleotide sequences with IMGT/GENE-DB human TR gene sequences. A later analysis assigned CDR3 sequences and most-parsimonious VDJ recombination scenarios with the TCRdist pipeline. A later analysis defined each TCR beta chain by its CDR3 amino acid sequence plus V-gene family, and excluded reads lacking a unique V-gene family. A later analysis removed several hundred highly shared, low-generation-probability nucleotide sequences to deal with suspected cross-contamination and a sequencing artifact. In a later analysis, a clonal expansion index was calculated for each public chain from normalized within-repertoire ranks of inferred template counts. In a later analysis, generation probabilities were computed using a VDJ recombination model fitted to out-of-frame rearrangements, and the results were checked against IGoR. In a later analysis, TCR-TCR, TCR-HLA and TCR-CMV co-occurrence was scored with hypergeometric tests, and a repertoire-size bias correction was applied to TCR pairs. False discovery rates were estimated in a later analysis by permuting HLA or CMV assignments 20 times. In a later analysis, co-occurring TCRs were grouped using DBSCAN, with TCRdist sequence similarity added in when clustering inside HLA-allele-positive subsets. Repertoires with fewer than 30,000 or more than 120,000 public chains were left out of co-occurrence clustering, as were a handful of repertoires with anomalous nucleotide sharing. TCRdb took this table from immuneACCESS and kept in-frame rearrangements with V and J called. Such tables lack part of the clones; where checked against another copy, unresolved V genes explain under half of the gap, and the rest is unexplained. V and J calls and clone size are as listed in that table; D and trimming were resolved from the DNA. The sample table contains about 150,000 clones; only one count was recorded for almost 85% of them. The ten most abundant clones make up about 5% of the sample.

The V and J segments used are TRBV7-2 and TRBJ2-3, with 16 bases aligning to TRBD2. The receptor's source is a young man in good health and CMV-seropositive. Sequencing was carried out using PBMCs. The CDR3: CASRRGTSGRGSTDTQYF. The nucleotide sequence is TGTGCCAGCAGGAGGGGGACTAGCGGGAGGGGGAGCACAGATACGCAGTATTTT.